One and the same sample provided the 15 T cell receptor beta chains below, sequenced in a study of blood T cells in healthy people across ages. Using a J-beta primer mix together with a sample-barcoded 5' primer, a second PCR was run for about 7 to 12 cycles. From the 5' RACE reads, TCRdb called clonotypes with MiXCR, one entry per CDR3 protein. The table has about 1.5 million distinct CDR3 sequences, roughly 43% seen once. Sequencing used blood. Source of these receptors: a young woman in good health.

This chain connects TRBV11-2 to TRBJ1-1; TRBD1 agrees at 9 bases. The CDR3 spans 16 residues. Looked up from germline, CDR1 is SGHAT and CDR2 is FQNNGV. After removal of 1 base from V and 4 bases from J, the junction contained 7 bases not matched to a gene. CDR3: CASSLGGQGSVTEAFF. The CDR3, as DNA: TGTGCCAGCAGCTTAGGGGGACAGGGAAGTGTCACTGAAGCTTTCTTT.

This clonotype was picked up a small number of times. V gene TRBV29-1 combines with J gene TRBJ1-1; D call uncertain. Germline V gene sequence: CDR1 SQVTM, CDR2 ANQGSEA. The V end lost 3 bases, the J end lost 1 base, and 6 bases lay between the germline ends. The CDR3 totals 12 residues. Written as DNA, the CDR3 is TGCAGCGTTGAGTGGAAGAACACTGAAGCTTTCTTT. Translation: CSVEWKNTEAFF.

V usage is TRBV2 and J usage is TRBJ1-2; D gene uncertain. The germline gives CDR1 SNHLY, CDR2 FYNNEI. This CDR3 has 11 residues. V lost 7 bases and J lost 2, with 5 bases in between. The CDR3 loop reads CASTRNYGYTF. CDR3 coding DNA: TGTGCCAGCACAAGGAACTATGGCTACACCTTC.

CDR3 region: CASSPPQSMNTEAFF. The DNA of the CDR3 is TGTGCCAGCTCACCACCTCAGTCGATGAACACTGAAGCTTTCTTT. The chain uses TRBV18 and TRBJ1-1; D not resolved. V was trimmed by 0 bases and J by 0 bases, leaving 8 bases between them. The CDR3 length is 15 residues. Per the germline V gene, CDR1 is KGHSH and CDR2 is LQKENI.

CDR3 sequence: CSAHKPGQGVDSPLHF. The CDR3 coding sequence is TGCAGTGCGCATAAACCGGGACAGGGAGTAGATTCACCCCTCCACTTT. The chain uses TRBV20-1 and TRBJ1-6; TRBD1 aligns across 9 bases. The CDR3 is 16 residues long. V lost 6 bases to trimming and J lost 8 bases; unmatched junction nucleotides: 14. Germline V gives CDR1 DFQATT, CDR2 SNEGSKA (reference sequence).

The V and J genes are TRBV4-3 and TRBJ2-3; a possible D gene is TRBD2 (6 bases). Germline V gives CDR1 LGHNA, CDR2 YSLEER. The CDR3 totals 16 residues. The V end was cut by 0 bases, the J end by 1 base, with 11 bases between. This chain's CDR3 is CASSQEPGAGTDTQYF. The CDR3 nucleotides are TGCGCCAGCAGCCAAGAACCGGGAGCGGGCACAGATACGCAGTATTTT.

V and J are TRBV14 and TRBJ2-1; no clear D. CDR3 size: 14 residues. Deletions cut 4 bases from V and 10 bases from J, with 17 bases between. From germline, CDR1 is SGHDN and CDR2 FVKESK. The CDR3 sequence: CASSPSVIVHEQFF. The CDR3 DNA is TGTGCCAGCAGCCCCAGTGTGATAGTCCACGAGCAGTTCTTC.

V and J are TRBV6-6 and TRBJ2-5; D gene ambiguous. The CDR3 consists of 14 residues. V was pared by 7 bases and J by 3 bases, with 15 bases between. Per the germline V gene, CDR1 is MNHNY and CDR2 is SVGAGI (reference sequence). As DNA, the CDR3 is TGTGCCAGCACCGACCCGGGTGGGAAAGAGACCCAGTACTTC. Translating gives CASTDPGGKETQYF.

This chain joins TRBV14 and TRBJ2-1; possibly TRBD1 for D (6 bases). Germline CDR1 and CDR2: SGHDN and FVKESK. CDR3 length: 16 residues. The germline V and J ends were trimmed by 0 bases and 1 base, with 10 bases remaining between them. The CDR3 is CASSQDQGWSYNEQFF. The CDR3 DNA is TGTGCCAGCAGCCAAGATCAGGGGTGGTCCTACAATGAGCAGTTCTTC.

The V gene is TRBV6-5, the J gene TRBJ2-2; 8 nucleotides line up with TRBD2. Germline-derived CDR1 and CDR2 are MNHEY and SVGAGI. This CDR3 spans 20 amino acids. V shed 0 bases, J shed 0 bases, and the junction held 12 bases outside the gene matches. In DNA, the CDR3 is TGTGCCAGCAGTTACTCGATAGGGGACGGGAGGGTTTCGAACACCGGGGAGCTGTTTTTT. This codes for CASSYSIGDGRVSNTGELFF.

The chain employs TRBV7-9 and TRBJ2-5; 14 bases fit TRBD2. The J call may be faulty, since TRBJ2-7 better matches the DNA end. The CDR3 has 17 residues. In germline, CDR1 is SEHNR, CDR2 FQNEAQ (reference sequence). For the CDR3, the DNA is TGTGCCAGCAGCCCCCCTGGGACTAGCGGGAGAATTTACGAGCAGTACTTC. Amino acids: CASSPPGTSGRIYEQYF.

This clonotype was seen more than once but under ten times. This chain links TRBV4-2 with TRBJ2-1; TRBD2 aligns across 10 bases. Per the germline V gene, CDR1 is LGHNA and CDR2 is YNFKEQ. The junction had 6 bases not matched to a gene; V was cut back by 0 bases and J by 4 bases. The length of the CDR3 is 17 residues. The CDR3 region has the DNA TGTGCCAGCAGCCAAGAGGCCAAGACTAGCGGGTACAATGAGCAGTTCTTC. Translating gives CASSQEAKTSGYNEQFF.

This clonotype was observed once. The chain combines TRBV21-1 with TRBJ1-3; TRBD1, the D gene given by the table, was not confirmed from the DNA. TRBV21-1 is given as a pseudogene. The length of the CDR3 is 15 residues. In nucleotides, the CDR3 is TGTGCCAGCAGCAAAGAGGGGGCATTCTGGAACACCATATATTTT. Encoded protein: CASSKEGAFWNTIYF.

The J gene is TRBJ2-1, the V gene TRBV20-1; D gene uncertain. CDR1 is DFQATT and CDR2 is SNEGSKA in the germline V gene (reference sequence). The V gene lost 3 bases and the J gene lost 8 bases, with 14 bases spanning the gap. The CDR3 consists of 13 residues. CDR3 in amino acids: CSASASIGDEQFF. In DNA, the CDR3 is TGCAGTGCTAGTGCTAGTATCGGCGATGAGCAGTTCTTC.

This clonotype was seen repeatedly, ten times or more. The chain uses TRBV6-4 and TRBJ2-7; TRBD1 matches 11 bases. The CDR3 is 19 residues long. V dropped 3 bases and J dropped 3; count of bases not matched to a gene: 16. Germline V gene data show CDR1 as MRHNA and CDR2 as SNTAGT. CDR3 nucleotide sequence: TGTGCCAGCAGTGAGTATGCCCCAGCTACCGGGACAGGGGGCTACGAGCAGTACTTC. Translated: CASSEYAPATGTGGYEQYF.